The present TCR beta chain was sequenced within a study of T cell responses to AZD1222 COVID-19 vaccine. Looking at the study overall: Pooling covered second doses at about 4 or about 12 weeks. Study-level points and caveats: Donors were largely white British and mainly female; clonal diversity was possibly underestimated. Spike-specific TCR repertoires showed rising breadth and depth after two AZD1222 doses.

This clone has just one count. Its antigen is not known. TCRdb's table, derived via immunoSEQ multiplex PCR, lists solely in-frame clones and lacks some. The data show about 100,000 clones, approximately 90% seen once. Trimming pared 4 bases from V and 2 bases from J, leaving 11 bases between. This CDR3 region has 15 residues. Germline V CDR1 and CDR2: MGHRA, YSYEKL. The sequenced sample was peripheral blood, obtained on day 0 of AZD1222 vaccination. The rearrangement joins TRBV4-1 to TRBJ2-2; D may be TRBD2 (5 bases). The sequence came from an adult in good health. The CDR3 bases are TGCGCCAGCAGCCGAGAGCGGTACAACACCGGGGAGCTGTTTTTT. It encodes CASSRERYNTGELFF.